Presented here are 13 T cell receptor beta chains from one specimen sequenced in a study of blood T cell repertoires in COVID-19. Measured with immunoSEQ multiplex PCR; TCRdb has only the in-frame clones, and not every one. The table includes fewer than 300,000 clones, 70% to 85% detected once. Sequenced sample: peripheral blood. The receptors derive from a human donor with COVID-19, enrolled during active disease. The donor label of this sample is uncertain.

The V gene is TRBV5-1, the J gene TRBJ2-6; D ambiguous. The CDR3 loop spans 15 amino acids. Germline CDR1 and CDR2: SGHRS and YFSETQ. V was trimmed by 0 bases and J by 1 base, leaving 5 bases between them. The CDR3 DNA sequence: TGCGCCAGCAGCTTGGAACAGTCTGGGGCCAACGTCCTGACTTTC. It translates to CASSLEQSGANVLTF. The complete variable domain, with remaining parts taken from reference TRBV5-1 and TRBJ2-6, reads KAGVTQTPRYLIKTRGQQVTLSCSPISGHRSVSWYQQTPGQGLQFLFEYFSETQRNKGNFPGRFSGRQFSNSRSEMNVSTLELGDSALYLCASSLEQSGANVLTFGAGSRLTVL.

The chain recombines TRBV6-1 with TRBJ2-3; maybe TRBD2 (7 bases). From germline, CDR1 is MNHNS and CDR2 SASEGT. The CDR3 length is 16 residues. The V end lost 3 bases, the J end lost 8 bases, and 21 bases lay between the germline ends. CDR3 DNA: TGTGCCAGCAGTGATGGTCAAAGCGGGACAAGTGCTACGCAGTATTTT. Translating gives CASSDGQSGTSATQYF.

The genes are TRBV6-1 and TRBJ1-5, with D unclear. In germline, CDR1 is MNHNS, CDR2 SASEGT. This CDR3 comprises 16 residues. Trimming took off 0 bases at V and 5 bases at J, with 14 bases between the two ends. In nucleotides, the CDR3 is TGTGCCAGCAGTGAAGCGCTTACGGGTTCACATCAGCCCCAGCATTTT. It codes for CASSEALTGSHQPQHF.

The chain uses TRBV11-2 and TRBJ2-3, with 8 bases matching TRBD2. This CDR3 is built from 16 residues. J was trimmed by 0 bases and V by 5 bases; bases with no gene match: 7. Per germline, CDR1 SGHAT and CDR2 FQNNGV. In DNA form, the CDR3 reads TGTGCCAGCAGCCCCAGACTAGCGTCTAGCACAGATACGCAGTATTTT. Amino acids: CASSPRLASSTDTQYF. The entire variable domain, with the rest obtained from reference TRBV11-2 and TRBJ2-3, is as follows: EAGVAQSPRYKIIEKRQSVAFWCNPISGHATLYWYQQILGQGPKLLIQFQNNGVVDDSQLPKDRFSAERLKGVDSTLKIQPAKLEDSAVYLCASSPRLASSTDTQYFGPGTRLTVL.

This chain connects TRBV28 to TRBJ1-2, with 7 bases aligning to TRBD1. The trim removed 5 bases at V and 2 bases at J, leaving 5 bases unmatched. CDR1 and CDR2 from the germline V gene are MDHEN and SYDVKM. The CDR3 covers 14 residues. The CDR3 bases are TGTGCCAGCAGTCCACCAGGGGGGAACTATGGCTACACCTTC. Translated, it gives CASSPPGGNYGYTF.

V is TRBV11-2 and J is TRBJ2-7; D is perhaps TRBD1 (6 bases). The CDR3 extends over 14 amino acids. The V gene lost 5 bases and the J gene lost 1 base, with 12 bases spanning the gap. From germline, CDR1 is SGHAT and CDR2 FQNNGV. The DNA of the CDR3 is TGTGCCAGCAGCCCCCGTAGGGGGTCCTACGAGCAGTACTTC. This translates into CASSPRRGSYEQYF.

The chain has TRBV5-4 and TRBJ1-1; D remains ambiguous. This CDR3 is built from 13 residues. Per the germline V gene, CDR1 is SGHNT and CDR2 is YYREEE (reference sequence). V was cut by 2 bases and J by 3 bases, with 8 bases left in between. In DNA, the CDR3 is TGTGCCAGCAGCTTAAACACCTACACTGAAGCTTTCTTT. This encodes CASSLNTYTEAFF.

The V gene is TRBV5-4, the J gene TRBJ2-3, with 8 bases lining up with TRBD1. In germline, CDR1 is SGHNT, CDR2 YYREEE (reference sequence). With 4 bases clipped from V and 3 bases from J, the junction kept 7 bases outside the gene matches. The CDR3 is 15 residues long. The CDR3 nucleotides read TGTGCCAGCAGCCTCGACAGGGGCTGGACAGATACGCAGTATTTT. This translates into CASSLDRGWTDTQYF.

V is TRBV6-6 and J is TRBJ2-7; possibly TRBD2 for D (5 bases). The germline V gene has CDR1 MNHNY and CDR2 SVGAGI (reference sequence). This CDR3 is 15 amino acids long. Trimming stripped 5 bases from V and 2 bases from J, with 16 bases between. The CDR3 region has the DNA TGTGCCAGCAGTATTACGGGAATCCCGACCTACGAGCAGTACTTC. Amino acid sequence: CASSITGIPTYEQYF.

The chain is built from TRBV19 and TRBJ1-5; a weak D match, TRBD1 (5 bases). Germline loops: CDR1 LNHDA, CDR2 SQIVND (reference sequence). Trimming took 0 bases from V and 0 from J, leaving 12 bases between them. The CDR3 runs 17 residues. The CDR3 DNA sequence: TGTGCCAGTAGTATAGAGACAAGGGGTTATAGCAATCAGCCCCAGCATTTT. It yields the protein CASSIETRGYSNQPQHF.

The chain carries TRBV11-3 and TRBJ2-3; 8 bases are a match to TRBD2. The J segment lost 2 bases and the V segment lost 5 bases, leaving 6 bases of the junction unmatched. CDR3 length equals 15 residues. The germline V gene has CDR1 SGHNT and CDR2 YENEEA. CDR3 residues: CASSLGTRATDTQYF. The CDR3 DNA reads TGTGCCAGCAGCCTCGGGACTAGGGCCACAGATACGCAGTATTTT.

Of note for this clone: Relative to the germline gene, one junction end is altered; a read error may explain this. V gene TRBV10-2 combines with J gene TRBJ2-7, with TRBD2 matching over 9 bases. This CDR3 is 17 amino acids long. In germline, CDR1 is WSHSY, CDR2 SAAADI. Here the CDR3 DNA reads TGCGCCAACAGTGATTTCGCAGGACTAGCGCGGTCCTACGAGCAGTACTTC. Amino acids: CANSDFAGLARSYEQYF.

This chain uses TRBV6-6 with TRBJ2-2; TRBD1 is a possible D gene (6 bases). V lost 3 bases to trimming and J lost 10 bases, with 21 bases between them. CDR3 size: 16 residues. Germline V gene sequence: CDR1 MNHNY, CDR2 SVGAGI (reference sequence). The CDR3 reads CASSYRTDLKGVELFF. CDR3 coding DNA: TGTGCCAGCAGTTATCGGACAGATCTTAAGGGGGTGGAGCTGTTTTTT.